These 8 T cell receptor beta chains originate from one sample sequenced in a study of T cells in Graves' hyperthyroidism and ophthalmopathy. It was RNA transcripts that yielded the amplified TCR beta CDR3 regions. Researchers ran a first-round RT-PCR on the TCR CDR3 using the HTBI primer set. One entry per CDR3 protein, called by TCRdb with MiXCR from the multiplex PCR reads. The data hold about 840,000 distinct CDR3 sequences, with roughly 40% observed a single time. Sequenced: blood. These receptors were collected from a man aged 18 to 29 with Graves' hyperthyroidism.

This clonotype showed up just a few times. The V and J genes are TRBV12-3 or TRBV12-4 and TRBJ1-1; 9 bases map to TRBD1. The CDR3 contains 13 residues. The V gene end was trimmed by 5 bases and the J gene end by 7 bases; junction bases not matched to a gene: 5. Here the CDR3 DNA reads TGTGCCAGCAGTGCTACAGGGGGCGGTGAAGCTTTCTTT. Its protein is CASSATGGGEAFF.

This chain links TRBV10-3 with TRBJ2-2, with a tentative D call TRBD1 (5 bases). V dropped 0 bases and J dropped 2 bases, with 16 bases sitting between them. This CDR3 comprises 18 residues. Germline-derived CDR1 and CDR2 are ENHRY and SYGVKD. The CDR3 coding sequence is TGTGCCATCAGTGAGTCAGGGGTAGTCGCGTCCAACACCGGGGAGCTGTTTTTT. Its protein is CAISESGVVASNTGELFF.

This chain connects TRBV12-3 or TRBV12-4 to TRBJ1-6; the D is unclear. The CDR3 extends over 14 amino acids. V was shortened by 3 bases and J by 10 bases, with 13 bases between the two germline ends. The CDR3 is CASSFLGSGSPLHF. The DNA of the CDR3 is TGTGCCAGCAGTTTTTTGGGTAGTGGATCACCCCTCCACTTT.

The rearrangement uses TRBV11-2 and TRBJ1-2; D perhaps matches TRBD1 (5 bases). Trimming shortened V by 1 base and J by 4 bases, and 10 bases separated the two germline ends. Per the germline V gene, CDR1 is SGHAT and CDR2 is FQNNGV. This CDR3 has 14 residues. For the CDR3, the DNA is TGTGCCAGCAGCTTAGTTCAGGGCACCTATGGCTACACCTTC. It translates to CASSLVQGTYGYTF.

This chain joins TRBV9 and TRBJ1-6; D gene uncertain. From germline, CDR1 is SGDLS and CDR2 YYNGEE. This CDR3 spans 17 amino acids. V was clipped by 0 bases and J by 0 bases, with 10 bases between them. This chain's CDR3 is CASSVEPESSYNSPLHF. Here the CDR3 DNA reads TGTGCCAGCAGCGTAGAGCCGGAAAGCTCCTATAATTCACCCCTCCACTTT.

This chain links TRBV9 with TRBJ1-4; D is possibly TRBD1 (6 bases). With 3 bases removed from V and 4 bases from J, the gap between germline ends came to 10 bases. Germline assignment: CDR1 SGDLS and CDR2 YYNGEE. The CDR3 is 14 residues long. The CDR3 DNA reads TGTGCCAGCAGCGCAGGACAGATTAATGAAAAACTGTTTTTT. Protein sequence: CASSAGQINEKLFF.

This clonotype was found many times. The chain links TRBV2 to TRBJ1-6; 10 bases map to TRBD1. This CDR3 comprises 14 residues. The germline CDR1 and CDR2 sequences are SNHLY and FYNNEI. After removal of 3 bases from V and 9 bases from J, the junction contained 2 bases not matched to a gene. The CDR3 spells CASSEGQGTSPLHF. As DNA, the CDR3 is TGTGCCAGCAGTGAGGGACAGGGGACTTCACCCCTCCACTTT.

In this sample, this clonotype turned up once. A read error may explain this, as a much larger clone is one base away. This chain connects TRBV7-9 to TRBJ1-2, with 7 bases aligning to TRBD1. From germline, CDR1 is SEHNR and CDR2 FQNEAQ (reference sequence). The length of the CDR3 is 15 residues. Trimming cost V 7 bases and J 6 bases; bases outside gene matches: 14. In DNA form, the CDR3 reads TGTGCCAGCAACCCTCGACAGGGCTTGAACGATGGCTACACCTTC. Its translation is CASNPRQGLNDGYTF.